One sample yielded the 32 T cell receptor beta chains listed below, sequenced in a study of cytomegalovirus exposure and HLA in healthy donors. Primers included in the PCR were 60 Vbeta and 13 Jbeta primers. Assay: immunoSEQ multiplex PCR; the TCRdb copy retains only in-frame clones and omits some. The sample gives under 130,000 clones, approximately 69% of which show up once; approximately 3% is in the top ten. What was sequenced was PBMCs. The receptors derive from a man aged 25-45 years in good health and CMV-seronegative.

V is TRBV5-1 and J is TRBJ1-4, with 7 positions matching TRBD1. CDR1 is SGHRS and CDR2 is YFSETQ in the germline V gene. The CDR3 spans 14 residues. The ends lost 4 bases at V and 4 bases at J; junction bases unmatched: 4. CDR3 region: CASSRDSLNEKLFF. The CDR3 DNA sequence: TGCGCCAGCAGCCGGGACAGCCTTAATGAAAAACTGTTTTTT.

This clone was recorded only once. The CDR3 reads CASSGAPWNEKLFF. The CDR3, as DNA: TGTGCCAGCAGCGGGGCTCCGTGGAATGAAAAACTGTTTTTT. This chain links TRBV7-9 with TRBJ1-4; D may be TRBD1 (5 bases). The germline gives CDR1 SEHNR, CDR2 FQNEAQ (reference sequence). V lost 5 bases to trimming and J lost 5 bases, with 12 bases between them. The CDR3 is made up of 14 amino acids.

This chain uses TRBV7-2 with TRBJ2-7, with D possibly matching TRBD1 (6 bases). The CDR3 loop spans 13 amino acids. In germline, CDR1 is SGHTA, CDR2 FQGNSA. Trimming removed 5 bases from V and 4 bases from J, with 12 bases in between. CDR3 nucleotides: TGTGCCAGCAGCCGGACAGAGCTGTACGAGCAGTACTTC. Its protein is CASSRTELYEQYF. Looking up the rest from reference TRBV7-2 and TRBJ2-7 gives the full variable domain: GAGVSQSPSNKVTEKGKDVELRCDPISGHTALYWYRQSLGQGLEFLIYFQGNSAPDKSGLPSDRFSAERTGGSVSTLTIQRTQQEDSAVYLCASSRTELYEQYFGPGTRLTVT.

J is TRBJ1-1 and V is TRBV27; D unclear. This CDR3 spans 14 amino acids. In germline, CDR1 is MNHEY, CDR2 SMNVEV (reference sequence). The V end was cut by 5 bases, the J end by 4 bases, with 14 bases between. This chain's CDR3 is CASSMTLGLTEAFF. The CDR3 bases are TGTGCCAGCAGTATGACACTTGGACTCACTGAAGCTTTCTTT.

The DNA of the CDR3 is TGTGCCACCAGCGAAGGGGGGGGCGGCTATGGCTACACCTTC. Translated: CATSEGGGGYGYTF. This sequence joins TRBV15 and TRBJ1-2; maybe TRBD1 (6 bases). This CDR3 is 14 amino acids long. Trimming shortened V by 5 bases and J by 4 bases, and 14 bases separated the two germline ends. The V gene's germline CDR1 is LNHNV and CDR2 YYDKDF (reference sequence).

The chain combines TRBV30 with TRBJ1-2; the D gene is possibly TRBD1 (5 bases). The CDR3 sequence is 13 residues long. Germline values: CDR1 GTSNPN, CDR2 SVGIG (reference sequence). Trimming removed 1 base from V and 4 bases from J, with 10 bases in between. The CDR3 DNA reads as TGTGCCTGGAGTGAGGGGATCAGCTATGGCTACACCTTC. Encoded protein: CAWSEGISYGYTF.

The rearrangement links TRBV9 to TRBJ2-1; 13 bases align to TRBD2. Germline loops: CDR1 SGDLS, CDR2 YYNGEE. The junction had 12 bases not matched to a gene; V was cut back by 3 bases and J by 9 bases. This CDR3 is 17 amino acids long. The CDR3, as DNA: TGTGCCAGCAGCGCGGAGCCGTCACTAGCGGGAGGGGGTGAGCAGTTCTTC. Translated, it gives CASSAEPSLAGGGEQFF.

The DNA for the CDR3 is TGTGCCAGCACCTCAACAGGAAACACCGGGGAGCTGTTTTTT. This gives the protein CASTSTGNTGELFF. This chain joins TRBV6-5 and TRBJ2-2, with D tentatively TRBD1 (5 bases). The CDR3 consists of 14 residues. Germline V gene sequence: CDR1 MNHEY, CDR2 SVGAGI. Trimming took off 7 bases at V and 2 bases at J, with 11 bases between the two ends.

This rearrangement joins TRBV7-2 to TRBJ2-7; TRBD2 aligns across 8 bases. V shed 1 base and J 13 bases; nucleotides not matched to a gene: 9. CDR1 and CDR2 from the germline V gene are SGHTA and FQGNSA. The CDR3 consists of 13 residues. The CDR3 DNA is TGTGCCAGCAGCTTAGATCCGAGCGGGAGACTCTACTTC. This sequence encodes CASSLDPSGRLYF.

This clone was seen a handful of times. The V and J genes are TRBV11-3 and TRBJ2-1, with TRBD2 matching over 10 bases. V dropped 0 bases and J dropped 6; count of bases not matched to a gene: 8. Germline V gives CDR1 SGHNT, CDR2 YENEEA. The CDR3 sequence is 17 residues long. As DNA, the CDR3 is TGTGCCAGCAGCTTAGAGTTTGGTACTAGCGGGATCAATGAGCAGTTCTTC. Residues: CASSLEFGTSGINEQFF. Variable domain in full (rest from reference TRBV11-3 and TRBJ2-1): EAGVVQSPRYKIIEKKQPVAFWCNPISGHNTLYWYLQNLGQGPELLIRYENEEAVDDSQLPKDRFSAERLKGVDSTLKIQPAELGDSAVYLCASSLEFGTSGINEQFFGPGTRLTVL.

The J gene is TRBJ1-3, the V gene TRBV14; D remains ambiguous. Trimming cost V 0 bases and J 9 bases, with 9 bases left between them. Germline V gives CDR1 SGHDN, CDR2 FVKESK. The CDR3 consists of 13 residues. CDR3 sequence (DNA): TGTGCCAGCAGCCAAGATGGAGGTAGCACCATATATTTT. The encoded protein is CASSQDGGSTIYF. Full variable domain (outside the CDR3, taken from reference TRBV14 and TRBJ1-3): EAGVTQFPSHSVIEKGQTVTLRCDPISGHDNLYWYRRVMGKEIKFLLHFVKESKQDESGMPNNRFLAERTGGTYSTLKVQPAELEDSGVYFCASSQDGGSTIYFGEGSWLTVV.

The V call is TRBV15, the J call TRBJ2-7, with 7 bases identical to TRBD1. Germline V gene lookup returns CDR1 LNHNV and CDR2 YYDKDF (reference sequence). V lost 0 bases, J lost 0 bases, and 8 bases stayed unmatched. This CDR3 has 17 amino acids. The CDR3 DNA follows: TGTGCCACCAGCAGAGATCAGGCGGACAGGAGCTCCTACGAGCAGTACTTC. It codes for CATSRDQADRSSYEQYF.

The chain joins TRBV2 to TRBJ2-1; 7 bases match TRBD2. Germline CDR1 and CDR2: SNHLY and FYNNEI. Losses at the gene ends were 4 bases for V and 10 bases for J; bases not matched to a gene: 10. The CDR3 has 14 amino acids. CDR3 sequence: CASSGDWASGEQFF. CDR3 bases: TGTGCCAGCAGTGGGGACTGGGCTAGCGGAGAGCAGTTCTTC.

Only a few counts were recorded for this clone. This sequence joins TRBV15 and TRBJ2-3; D is uncertain. Trimming took 0 bases from V and 0 from J, leaving 10 bases between them. The CDR3 runs 16 residues. Germline V CDR1 and CDR2: LNHNV, YYDKDF (reference sequence). DNA for the CDR3: TGTGCCACCAGCAGAGATTGGAGTACTAGCACAGATACGCAGTATTTT. Protein: CATSRDWSTSTDTQYF.

This chain links TRBV9 with TRBJ2-2, with 12 bases lining up with TRBD2. This CDR3 has 15 residues. The J segment lost 5 bases and the V segment lost 7 bases, leaving 6 bases of the junction unmatched. Germline assignment: CDR1 SGDLS and CDR2 YYNGEE. The CDR3 nucleotides are TGTGCCAGCCGGAGACTAGCGGGGGAAACCGGGGAGCTGTTTTTT. As protein: CASRRLAGETGELFF.

This clone has only a few counts. V usage is TRBV7-2 and J usage is TRBJ1-1, with TRBD1 as a possible D gene (6 bases). Germline V lookup: CDR1 SGHTA, CDR2 FQGNSA. The CDR3 is 15 amino acids. The V end was cut by 1 base, the J end by 3 bases, with 12 bases between. CDR3 residues: CASSLVGGGHTEAFF. CDR3 DNA sequence: TGTGCCAGCAGCTTAGTAGGGGGGGGGCACACTGAAGCTTTCTTT.

The V call is TRBV10-3, the J call TRBJ1-2; D remains ambiguous. V was shortened by 3 bases and J by 0 bases, with 11 bases between the two germline ends. This CDR3 spans 15 amino acids. Germline V CDR1 and CDR2: ENHRY, SYGVKD. CDR3 DNA: TGTGCCATCAGTGACTGGCGGGCGACTAACTATGGCTACACCTTC. Translating it yields CAISDWRATNYGYTF.

This clone was recorded once. The CDR3: CASSLTAGAPWEEQFF. DNA for the CDR3: TGTGCCAGCAGCTTAACGGCGGGAGCCCCTTGGGAGGAGCAGTTCTTC. The chain joins TRBV11-3 to TRBJ2-1; 7 bases match TRBD2. Trimming took 2 bases from V and 10 from J; bases not matched to a gene: 14. The germline V gene has CDR1 SGHNT and CDR2 YENEEA. The CDR3 has 16 residues.

The rearrangement joins TRBV27 to TRBJ2-1; the D is unclear. V was clipped by 5 bases and J by 4 bases, with 12 bases between them. Germline values: CDR1 MNHEY, CDR2 SMNVEV (reference sequence). CDR3 length equals 14 residues. CDR3 bases: TGTGCCAGCAGTAAAGGTTACGGGTACAATGAGCAGTTCTTC. Its protein product is CASSKGYGYNEQFF.

The chain recombines TRBV7-9 with TRBJ2-5; 8 nucleotides line up with TRBD1. Germline V gives CDR1 SEHNR, CDR2 FQNEAQ (reference sequence). Trimming removed 1 base from V and 5 bases from J; junction bases left unmatched: 12. This CDR3 has 17 residues. The CDR3 reads CASSLGRLQGGQETQYF. The CDR3 DNA is TGTGCCAGCAGCTTAGGGAGATTACAGGGGGGACAGGAGACCCAGTACTTC.

This clone was observed a few times. The V and J genes are TRBV7-2 and TRBJ2-1; D unclear. Looked up from germline, CDR1 is SGHTA and CDR2 is FQGNSA. V was clipped by 0 bases and J by 8 bases, with 11 bases between them. There are 14 residues in the CDR3. CDR3 nucleotide sequence: TGTGCCAGCAGCTTAGCGATGCGAGTAGATGAGCAGTTCTTC. Translating gives CASSLAMRVDEQFF.

There are a few counts of this clone. The chain is built from TRBV30 and TRBJ1-2; TRBD1 is a possible D gene (5 bases). Germline loops: CDR1 GTSNPN, CDR2 SVGIG (reference sequence). This CDR3 spans 12 amino acids. V lost 2 bases and J lost 4, with 8 bases in between. CDR3 protein: CAWSQGSYGYTF. The CDR3, as DNA: TGTGCCTGGAGTCAGGGATCCTATGGCTACACCTTC.

This rearrangement joins TRBV10-3 to TRBJ1-1; D possibly corresponds to TRBD1 (5 bases). This CDR3 contains 15 residues. Trimming removed 0 bases at V and 10 bases at J, with 18 bases between. Germline V CDR1 and CDR2: ENHRY, SYGVKD. This CDR3 is CAISESGRTAGGAFF. CDR3 coding DNA: TGTGCCATCAGTGAGTCGGGAAGGACCGCCGGGGGAGCTTTCTTT.

This chain connects TRBV9 to TRBJ2-7; the D gene is possibly TRBD2 (5 bases). V was clipped by 0 bases and J by 1 base, with 8 bases between them. The germline V gene has CDR1 SGDLS and CDR2 YYNGEE. CDR3 size: 14 residues. The CDR3 DNA is TGTGCCAGCAGCGTAGAAGCGGATTCCTACGAGCAGTACTTC. Translation: CASSVEADSYEQYF.

The V gene is TRBV5-4, the J gene TRBJ1-2, with TRBD1 matching over 7 bases. The CDR3 spans 16 residues. With 0 bases clipped from V and 5 bases from J, the junction kept 10 bases outside the gene matches. Germline V gene sequence: CDR1 SGHNT, CDR2 YYREEE (reference sequence). The CDR3 nucleotides are TGTGCCAGCAGCTTGGCCGGGGACAGAATTTTGTATGGCTACACCTTC. It yields the protein CASSLAGDRILYGYTF.

V and J are TRBV6-1 and TRBJ2-5; 7 positions agree with TRBD1. With V trimmed by 4 bases and J by 5 bases, 7 bases remained unmatched. The CDR3 length is 14 residues. Germline V gene data show CDR1 as MNHNS and CDR2 as SASEGT. CDR3 bases: TGTGCCAGCAGTGGACAGGGCCTGGGGGAGACCCAGTACTTC. Residues: CASSGQGLGETQYF.

The CDR3 region has the DNA TGTGCCAGCAGGTCATTGGGGGGGCCACAGGCCAACTATGGCTACACCTTC. Its translation: CASRSLGGPQANYGYTF. V gene TRBV7-9 combines with J gene TRBJ1-2; tentative D call: TRBD1 (6 bases). The V gene's germline CDR1 is SEHNR and CDR2 FQNEAQ (reference sequence). Trimming removed 6 bases at V and 2 bases at J, with 22 bases between. The CDR3 consists of 17 residues. The full variable domain, completed using reference TRBV7-9 and TRBJ1-2, is DTGVSQNPRHKITKRGQNVTFRCDPISEHNRLYWYRQTLGQGPEFLTYFQNEAQLEKSRLLSDRFSAERPKGSFSTLEIQRTEQGDSAMYLCASRSLGGPQANYGYTFGSGTRLTVV.

The chain joins TRBV15 to TRBJ1-3, with D possibly being TRBD1 (5 bases). CDR1 is LNHNV and CDR2 is YYDKDF in the germline V gene (reference sequence). This CDR3 has 17 amino acids. V dropped 3 bases and J dropped 0 bases, with 15 bases sitting between them. The CDR3 sequence is CATSRLARALSGNTIYF. CDR3 in DNA: TGTGCCACCAGCAGGCTTGCCAGGGCGCTCTCTGGAAACACCATATATTTT.

The chain employs TRBV7-2 and TRBJ2-7; TRBD2 is a possible D gene (6 bases). The CDR3 is 15 residues long. V was pared by 6 bases and J by 7 bases, with 22 bases between. Per the germline V gene, CDR1 is SGHTA and CDR2 is FQGNSA. The CDR3 coding sequence is TGTGCCAGCAGTCCCGGCCTCGGGACTCCCCTGGAGCAGTACTTC. Protein product: CASSPGLGTPLEQYF. The full variable domain, in which reference TRBV7-2 and TRBJ2-7 provide the parts outside the CDR3, is GAGVSQSPSNKVTEKGKDVELRCDPISGHTALYWYRQSLGQGLEFLIYFQGNSAPDKSGLPSDRFSAERTGGSVSTLTIQRTQQEDSAVYLCASSPGLGTPLEQYFGPGTRLTVT.

This clone has a handful of counts. This chain links TRBV30 with TRBJ2-5; 13 bases map to TRBD2. The CDR3 sequence is 17 residues long. Germline V gene sequence: CDR1 GTSNPN, CDR2 SVGIG (reference sequence). V was clipped by 2 bases and J by 0 bases; unmatched bases: 6. The CDR3 nucleotides are TGTGCCTGGAGTCGGACTAGCGGGAGTCCTTACCAAGAGACCCAGTACTTC. Protein sequence: CAWSRTSGSPYQETQYF.

The rearrangement uses TRBV14 and TRBJ2-1, with unresolved D. CDR1 and CDR2 (germline): SGHDN, FVKESK. The CDR3 extends over 15 amino acids. Trimming left V 4 bases short and J 3 bases short, with 13 bases between. The CDR3 loop reads CASSPTYMGYNEQFF. CDR3 in DNA: TGTGCCAGCAGCCCGACTTACATGGGCTACAATGAGCAGTTCTTC.

CDR3 protein: CASSPDTSGANVLTF. DNA of the CDR3: TGCGCCAGCAGCCCAGACACCTCTGGGGCCAACGTCCTGACTTTC. The chain has TRBV5-1 and TRBJ2-6; D uncertain. CDR3 length equals 15 residues. The V end lost 4 bases, the J end lost 0 bases, and 8 bases lay between the germline ends. CDR1 SGHRS and CDR2 YFSETQ come from the germline V gene.